This TCR beta chain was profiled in a study of patients and donors after allogeneic stem cell transplantation. This clonotype has only a few counts. In TCRdb, the RT-PCR reads were re-called with MiXCR into one record per CDR3 protein. The table records some 880,000 distinct CDR3 sequences, under 20% of them present only once. V lost 5 bases to trimming and J lost 4 bases, with 14 bases between them. The CDR3 length is 14 residues. Germline CDR1 SGHVS, CDR2 FQNEAQ. The TCR sequence derives from a human donor who was either an allogeneic HSCT recipient or a stem cell or donor lymphocyte infusion donor (not recorded which). It is not recorded whose cells these are; they may come from a transplant donor. The J gene is TRBJ1-1, the V gene TRBV7-8, with D possibly TRBD1 on 6 matching bases. Material for sequencing was blood, either unsorted or a sorted T cell fraction (not recorded which). Here the CDR3 reads CASSLTNRATEAFF. The DNA of the CDR3 is TGTGCCAGCAGCCTAACAAACAGGGCCACTGAAGCTTTCTTT.